Shown below are 30 T cell receptor beta chains from a single sample sequenced in a study of T cells in Graves' hyperthyroidism and ophthalmopathy. Amplification targeted TCR beta CDR3 regions from RNA transcripts. A first-round RT-PCR of the TCR CDR3 used the HTBI primer set. MiXCR, applied by TCRdb to the multiplex PCR reads, yields one record per CDR3 protein. The sample has 300,000 to 350,000 distinct CDR3 sequences, about 15% seen once. Sample: blood. All receptors come from a man aged 25-45 years with Graves' hyperthyroidism.

Many counts were recorded for this clonotype. The chain links TRBV2 to TRBJ1-1, with D maybe TRBD1 (5 bases). CDR3 length: 14 amino acids. V was shortened by 4 bases and J by 0 bases, with 9 bases between the two germline ends. Germline V CDR1 and CDR2: SNHLY, FYNNEI. The DNA for the CDR3 is TGTGCCAGCAGTGCAAACAGGCTGAACACTGAAGCTTTCTTT. Protein sequence: CASSANRLNTEAFF.

In regard to this clonotype: A single base separates this from a much larger clone, so it may be a read error. This chain joins TRBV11-1 and TRBJ2-2; unclear D gene. This CDR3 contains 14 residues. Germline V lookup: CDR1 SGHAT, CDR2 FQDESV (reference sequence). CDR3 DNA: TGTGCCAACAGCCTTCCGGTTGGGACCGGGGAGCTGTTTTTT. Its protein is CANSLPVGTGELFF.

This clonotype appeared many times. The genes are TRBV2 and TRBJ1-5, with D hard to call. Germline V gene sequence: CDR1 SNHLY, CDR2 FYNNEI. Between the trimmed V and J ends, which lost 5 bases and 5 bases, there was a span of 13 bases. This CDR3 is 14 amino acids long. CDR3 coding DNA: TGTGCCAGCAGTCTACAGAGCGCGGATCAGCCCCAGCATTTT. Protein: CASSLQSADQPQHF.

This clonotype was seen repeatedly, ten times or more. The CDR3 DNA follows: TGTGCCAGCAGCTCTCCTCGCAGGGTTTTCGACACTGAAGCTTTCTTT. Amino acids: CASSSPRRVFDTEAFF. The chain links TRBV13 to TRBJ1-1; a possible D gene is TRBD1 (5 bases). Trimming pared 4 bases from V and 3 bases from J, leaving 18 bases between. This CDR3 contains 16 residues. Germline V gene sequence: CDR1 PRHDT, CDR2 FYEKMQ (reference sequence).

On this clonotype itself: This may be a read error, as it is one base from a much larger clone. V is TRBV20-1 and J is TRBJ2-7, with D possibly matching TRBD2 (5 bases). V gave up 6 bases and J gave up 4 bases, with 16 bases separating them. The germline V gene encodes CDR1 DFQATT and CDR2 SNEGSKA (reference sequence). This CDR3 has 13 residues. For the CDR3, the DNA is TGCAGTGCCGAGGGTCCTGGACCGTACGAGCAGTACTTC. Its translation: CSAEGPGPYEQYF.

This rearrangement joins TRBV5-6 to TRBJ2-1; a weak D match, TRBD2 (6 bases). V lost 4 bases to trimming and J lost 6 bases, with 14 bases between them. From germline, CDR1 is SGHDT and CDR2 YYEEEE. CDR3 length equals 14 residues. The CDR3 loop is CASSLRDLINEQFF. CDR3 nucleotide sequence: TGTGCCAGCAGCCTCCGGGACTTGATCAATGAGCAGTTCTTC.

This clonotype has a count of ten or more. The junction differs from germline at one of its ends, possibly a read error. The chain carries TRBV27 and TRBJ1-1; D not resolved. The CDR3 sequence is 10 residues long. Germline CDR1 is MNHEY and CDR2 is SMNVEV (reference sequence). CDR3 DNA sequence: TGTGCCAGCAGTAAAACTGGAGCTTTCTTT. It specifies CASSKTGAFF.

The V and J genes are TRBV6-2 or TRBV6-3 and TRBJ2-7, with D possibly called TRBD1 or TRBD2 (5 bases each). V gave up 5 bases and J gave up 3 bases, with 17 bases separating them. The CDR3 spans 15 residues. Germline loops: CDR1 MNHEY, CDR2 SVGEGT. The CDR3 DNA is TGTGCCAGCAGTCCATCCCGTGGGGGAATCTACGAGCAGTACTTC. This encodes CASSPSRGGIYEQYF.

The chain joins TRBV5-1 to TRBJ2-7; TRBD1 matches 7 bases. The V gene end was trimmed by 0 bases and the J gene end by 7 bases; junction bases not matched to a gene: 7. The CDR3 has 14 amino acids. Germline V gene lookup returns CDR1 SGHRS and CDR2 YFSETQ. The CDR3 reads CASSLEGASEEQYF. DNA for the CDR3: TGCGCCAGCAGCTTGGAGGGGGCTTCGGAGGAGCAGTACTTC.

This rearrangement joins TRBV12-3 or TRBV12-4 to TRBJ2-3; no clear D. V was clipped by 6 bases and J by 4 bases, with 14 bases between them. CDR3 length: 14 amino acids. The CDR3 coding sequence is TGTGCCAGCAGCCGAGAACCCTTCCCAGATACGCAGTATTTT. Residues: CASSREPFPDTQYF.

This clonotype was found many times. The chain combines TRBV3-1 with TRBJ2-5, with D possibly being TRBD2 (5 bases). CDR1 is LGHDT, CDR2 YNNKEL, per germline (reference sequence). The CDR3 spans 14 residues. V lost 3 bases and J 4 bases, leaving 12 bases between the germline ends. The CDR3 here is CASSHPSRGETQYF. DNA for the CDR3: TGTGCCAGCAGCCACCCGTCCCGGGGAGAGACCCAGTACTTC.

Ten or more counts support this clonotype. The rearrangement uses TRBV2 and TRBJ2-1, with 7 bases lining up with TRBD1. The CDR3 contains 13 residues. V lost 4 bases and J lost 5; bases outside the gene matches: 2. Looked up from germline, CDR1 is SNHLY and CDR2 is FYNNEI. The CDR3 bases are TGTGCCAGCAGTGTTACAGGGGACAATGAGCAGTTCTTC. This codes for CASSVTGDNEQFF.

The table lists this clonotype with many counts. V usage is TRBV2 and J usage is TRBJ2-7, with a possible D match to TRBD2 (5 bases). Germline lookup yields CDR1 SNHLY and CDR2 FYNNEI. V was shortened by 7 bases and J by 2 bases, with 15 bases between the two germline ends. CDR3 length: 14 amino acids. CDR3 in amino acids: CASNVKEGPYEQYF. The CDR3 DNA sequence: TGTGCCAGCAATGTGAAAGAGGGCCCCTACGAGCAGTACTTC.

This clonotype was recorded many times. The V gene is TRBV20-1, the J gene TRBJ2-7; D unresolved. This CDR3 is 15 amino acids long. V dropped 0 bases and J dropped 2 bases, with 14 bases sitting between them. Germline CDR1 is DFQATT and CDR2 is SNEGSKA (reference sequence). The CDR3 DNA follows: TGCAGTGCTAGAGATCTAGGGCCACGAGCCTACGAGCAGTACTTC. As protein: CSARDLGPRAYEQYF.

This clonotype was counted between two and nine times. The V call is TRBV25-1, the J call TRBJ2-5; D not resolved. V was shortened by 3 bases and J by 0 bases, with 5 bases between the two germline ends. The CDR3 spans 13 residues. Germline assignment: CDR1 MGHDK and CDR2 SYGVNS. Here the CDR3 reads CASSDTNQETQYF. For the CDR3, the DNA is TGTGCCAGCAGTGACACCAACCAAGAGACCCAGTACTTC.

The genes are TRBV28 and TRBJ1-1, with D possibly matching TRBD1 (5 bases). Germline CDR1 and CDR2: MDHEN and SYDVKM. V lost 2 bases and J 3 bases, leaving 13 bases between the germline ends. The CDR3 runs 15 residues. The CDR3 sequence: CASSLMRGVYTEAFF. For the CDR3, the DNA is TGTGCCAGCAGTTTAATGCGGGGGGTGTACACTGAAGCTTTCTTT.

This clonotype was detected only a few times. The chain links TRBV4-2 to TRBJ1-5, with D unclear. Per germline, CDR1 LGHNA and CDR2 YNFKEQ. The CDR3 is made up of 15 amino acids. Trimming cost V 0 bases and J 3 bases, with 9 bases left between them. The DNA of the CDR3 is TGTGCCAGCAGCCAAGACCCGGGGAACAATCAGCCCCAGCATTTT. Its translation is CASSQDPGNNQPQHF.

This clonotype was counted at least ten times. The rearrangement uses TRBV5-5 and TRBJ2-1, with D possibly being TRBD2 (5 bases). Per the germline V gene, CDR1 is SGHKS and CDR2 is YYEKEE (reference sequence). The CDR3 length is 15 residues. Trimming stripped 2 bases from V and 0 bases from J, with 9 bases between. Here the CDR3 reads CASSFEGRSYNEQFF. CDR3 in DNA: TGTGCCAGCAGCTTTGAGGGCCGCTCCTACAATGAGCAGTTCTTC.

This clonotype was recorded at least ten times. The CDR3 is CSARTSGGYEQYF. CDR3 in DNA: TGCAGTGCCAGGACTAGCGGGGGATACGAGCAGTACTTC. The gene calls are TRBV20-1 and TRBJ2-7, with 13 bases aligning to TRBD2. Unmatched junction bases numbered 3, after V lost 6 bases and J lost 4 bases. The CDR3 totals 13 residues. Germline values: CDR1 DFQATT, CDR2 SNEGSKA (reference sequence).

This clonotype was counted only a few times. It may be a read error: a sequence one base away is much more abundant. V gene TRBV3-1 combines with J gene TRBJ2-7, with 7 bases aligning to TRBD2. The CDR3 spans 14 residues. The germline CDR1 and CDR2 sequences are LGHDT and YNNKEL (reference sequence). CDR3 DNA: TGTGCCAGCCGGCCCGGCGGGAGTTCCTGCGAGCAGTACTTC. Translating gives CASRPGGSSCEQYF.

The chain couples TRBV4-1 to TRBJ2-1; the D gene is possibly TRBD2 (6 bases). Trimming took 0 bases from V and 10 from J, leaving 10 bases between them. The CDR3 is made up of 13 amino acids. Germline V lookup: CDR1 MGHRA, CDR2 YSYEKL. CDR3 nucleotide sequence: TGCGCCAGCAGCCAAGATTCCCTAGCGGAGCAGTTCTTC. It yields the protein CASSQDSLAEQFF.

This clonotype came up many times. The chain carries TRBV28 and TRBJ2-7, with 8 bases identical to TRBD2. The CDR3 contains 17 residues. The V and J ends lost 1 base and 1 base, in that order; junction bases with no gene match: 9. Germline V gene lookup returns CDR1 MDHEN and CDR2 SYDVKM. CDR3 residues: CASSLSAGAGPSYEQYF. The DNA for the CDR3 is TGTGCCAGCAGTTTATCAGCGGGGGCAGGACCTTCCTACGAGCAGTACTTC.

V is TRBV10-2 and J is TRBJ2-7; D not certain. Trimming removed 0 bases from V and 1 base from J, with 4 bases in between. This CDR3 comprises 13 residues. CDR1 is WSHSY and CDR2 is SAAADI in the germline V gene. CDR3 DNA sequence: TGCGCCAGCAGTGAGTCCCGGTCCTACGAGCAGTACTTC. It is translated as CASSESRSYEQYF.

The table lists this clonotype with many counts. CDR3 region: CASSPIGEPDNEQFF. DNA of the CDR3: TGTGCCAGCAGTCCAATAGGGGAGCCTGACAATGAGCAGTTCTTC. V is TRBV27 and J is TRBJ2-1; D is possibly TRBD1 or TRBD2 (5 bases each). Germline V gene data show CDR1 as MNHEY and CDR2 as SMNVEV (reference sequence). V gave up 5 bases and J gave up 5 bases, with 16 bases separating them. This CDR3 spans 15 amino acids.

The rearrangement links TRBV6-1 to TRBJ2-1; D possibly corresponds to TRBD1 (5 bases). The CDR3 runs to 16 residues. Per the germline V gene, CDR1 is MNHNS and CDR2 is SASEGT. V lost 4 bases and J 8 bases, leaving 21 bases between the germline ends. This chain's CDR3 is CASSGRVGDPEDEQFF. The CDR3, as DNA: TGTGCCAGCAGTGGCAGGGTTGGCGACCCAGAGGATGAGCAGTTCTTC.

This clonotype was seen ten or more times. The chain has TRBV6-1 and TRBJ1-6; 11 positions match TRBD1. Germline assignment: CDR1 MNHNS and CDR2 SASEGT. Trimming removed 5 bases from V and 10 bases from J; junction bases left unmatched: 4. The CDR3 totals 14 residues. CDR3 bases: TGTGCCAGCAGTATTGGGACAGGGGGATCACCCCTCCACTTT. It translates to CASSIGTGGSPLHF.

This clonotype was detected ten times or more. The V gene is TRBV20-1, the J gene TRBJ1-2; no clear D gene. Trimming pared 1 base from V and 0 bases from J, leaving 6 bases between. Looked up from germline, CDR1 is DFQATT and CDR2 is SNEGSKA (reference sequence). The CDR3 has 13 amino acids. The CDR3 spells CSARVSANYGYTF. CDR3 bases: TGCAGTGCTAGAGTGTCAGCTAACTATGGCTACACCTTC.

This clonotype appeared many times. The rearrangement uses TRBV11-2 and TRBJ2-3; the match to TRBD2 covers 9 bases. V lost 8 bases and J lost 10; bases outside the gene matches: 4. The CDR3 runs to 11 residues. CDR1 and CDR2 (germline): SGHAT, FQNNGV. CDR3 nucleotide sequence: TGTGCCAGCTGGGAGCGGGAGGCGCAGTATTTT. Its protein product is CASWEREAQYF.

The table lists this clonotype with many counts. This chain joins TRBV27 and TRBJ1-5; 7 bases are shared with TRBD1. Germline V gene sequence: CDR1 MNHEY, CDR2 SMNVEV (reference sequence). CDR3 size: 16 residues. V lost 5 bases and J lost 2; bases outside the gene matches: 9. CDR3 loop: CASSPTTGEGNQPQHF. The DNA for the CDR3 is TGTGCCAGCAGTCCAACAACAGGGGAGGGCAATCAGCCCCAGCATTTT.

The V and J genes are TRBV11-2 and TRBJ2-5, with D hard to call. This CDR3 has 15 residues. Trimming left V 0 bases short and J 1 base short, with 9 bases between. Germline-derived CDR1 and CDR2 are SGHAT and FQNNGV. The CDR3 DNA reads TGTGCCAGCAGCTTAGAAAGGACGGGCCAAGAGACCCAGTACTTC. This translates into CASSLERTGQETQYF.